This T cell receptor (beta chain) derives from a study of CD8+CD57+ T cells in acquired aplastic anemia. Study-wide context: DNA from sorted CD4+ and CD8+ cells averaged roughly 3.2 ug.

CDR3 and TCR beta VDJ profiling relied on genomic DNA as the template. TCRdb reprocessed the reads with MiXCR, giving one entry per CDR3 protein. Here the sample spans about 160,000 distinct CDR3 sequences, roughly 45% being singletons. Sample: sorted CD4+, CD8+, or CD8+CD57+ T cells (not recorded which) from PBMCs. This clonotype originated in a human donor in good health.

DNA of the CDR3: TGTGCCACCAGTGAATATGACACCAATCAGCCCCAGCATTTT. Translated, it gives CATSEYDTNQPQHF. The rearrangement joins TRBV24-1 to TRBJ1-5, with D unclear. The germline V gene encodes CDR1 KGHDR and CDR2 SFDVKD. V lost 4 bases to trimming and J lost 3 bases, with 9 bases between them. The CDR3 loop spans 14 amino acids.